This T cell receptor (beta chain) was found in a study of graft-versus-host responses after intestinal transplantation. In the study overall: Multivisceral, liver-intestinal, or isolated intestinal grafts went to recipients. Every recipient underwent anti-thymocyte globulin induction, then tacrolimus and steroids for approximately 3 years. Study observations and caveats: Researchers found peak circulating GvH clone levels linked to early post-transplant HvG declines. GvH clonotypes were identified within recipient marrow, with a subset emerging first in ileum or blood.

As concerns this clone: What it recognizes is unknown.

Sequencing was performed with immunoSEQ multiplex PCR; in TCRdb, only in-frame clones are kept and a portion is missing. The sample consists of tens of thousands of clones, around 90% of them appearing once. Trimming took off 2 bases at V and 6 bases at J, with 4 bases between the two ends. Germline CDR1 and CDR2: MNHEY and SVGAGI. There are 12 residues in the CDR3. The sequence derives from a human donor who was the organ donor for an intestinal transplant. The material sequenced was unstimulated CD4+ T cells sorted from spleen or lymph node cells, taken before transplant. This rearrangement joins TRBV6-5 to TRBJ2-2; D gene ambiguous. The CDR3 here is CASSYGAGELFF. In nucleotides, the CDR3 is TGTGCCAGCAGTTACGGGGCCGGGGAGCTGTTTTTT.